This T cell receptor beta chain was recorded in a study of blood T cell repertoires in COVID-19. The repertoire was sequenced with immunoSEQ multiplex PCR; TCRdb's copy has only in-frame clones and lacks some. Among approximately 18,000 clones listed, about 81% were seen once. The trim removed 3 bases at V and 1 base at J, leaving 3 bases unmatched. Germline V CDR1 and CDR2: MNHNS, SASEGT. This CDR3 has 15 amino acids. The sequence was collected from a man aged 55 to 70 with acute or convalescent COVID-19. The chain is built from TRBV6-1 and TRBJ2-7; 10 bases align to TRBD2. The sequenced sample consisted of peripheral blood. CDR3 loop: CASSDGLAASYEQYF. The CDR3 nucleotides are TGTGCCAGCAGTGACGGACTAGCGGCATCCTACGAGCAGTACTTC.